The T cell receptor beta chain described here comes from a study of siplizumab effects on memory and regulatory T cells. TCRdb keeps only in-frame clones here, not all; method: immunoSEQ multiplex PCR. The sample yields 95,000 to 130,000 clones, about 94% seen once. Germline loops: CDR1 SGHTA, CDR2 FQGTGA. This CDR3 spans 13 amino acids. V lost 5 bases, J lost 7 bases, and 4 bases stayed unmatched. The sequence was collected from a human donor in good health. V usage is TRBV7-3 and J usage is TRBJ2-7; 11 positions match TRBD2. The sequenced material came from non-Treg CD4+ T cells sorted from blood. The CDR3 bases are TGTGCCAGCAGCCAAAGACTAGCGGGGGAGCAGTACTTC. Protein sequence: CASSQRLAGEQYF.